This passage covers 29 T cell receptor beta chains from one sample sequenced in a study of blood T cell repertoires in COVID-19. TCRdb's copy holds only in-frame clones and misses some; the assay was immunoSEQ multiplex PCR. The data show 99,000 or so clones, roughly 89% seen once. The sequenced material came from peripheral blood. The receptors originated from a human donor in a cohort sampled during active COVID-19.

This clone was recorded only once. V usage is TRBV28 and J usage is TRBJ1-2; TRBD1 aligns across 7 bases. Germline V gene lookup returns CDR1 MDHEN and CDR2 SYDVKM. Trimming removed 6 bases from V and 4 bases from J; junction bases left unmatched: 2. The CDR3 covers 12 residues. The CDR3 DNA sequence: TGTGCCAGCAGGAGGACAGGCTATGGCTACACCTTC. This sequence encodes CASRRTGYGYTF.

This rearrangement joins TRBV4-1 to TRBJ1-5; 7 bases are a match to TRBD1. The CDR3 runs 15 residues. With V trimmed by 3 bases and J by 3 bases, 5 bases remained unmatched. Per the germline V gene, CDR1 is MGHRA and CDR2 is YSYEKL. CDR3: CASSQETGINQPQHF. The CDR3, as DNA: TGCGCCAGCAGCCAGGAGACAGGGATCAATCAGCCCCAGCATTTT.

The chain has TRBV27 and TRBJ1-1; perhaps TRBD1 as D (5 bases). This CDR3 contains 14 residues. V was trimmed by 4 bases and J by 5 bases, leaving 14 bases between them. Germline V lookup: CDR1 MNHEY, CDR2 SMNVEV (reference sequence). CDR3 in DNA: TGTGCCAGCAGTTACACAGCCACAGGAACTGAAGCTTTCTTT. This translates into CASSYTATGTEAFF.

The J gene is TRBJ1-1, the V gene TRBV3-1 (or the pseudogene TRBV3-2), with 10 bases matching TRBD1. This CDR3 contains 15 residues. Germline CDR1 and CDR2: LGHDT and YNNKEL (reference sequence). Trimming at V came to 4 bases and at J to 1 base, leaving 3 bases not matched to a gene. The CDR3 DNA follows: TGTGCCAGCAGCCGTCGACAGGGGGCGAACACTGAAGCTTTCTTT. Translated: CASSRRQGANTEAFF.

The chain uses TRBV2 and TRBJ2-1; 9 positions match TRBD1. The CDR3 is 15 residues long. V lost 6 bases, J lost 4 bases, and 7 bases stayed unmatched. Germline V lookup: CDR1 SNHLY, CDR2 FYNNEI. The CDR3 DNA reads TGTGCCAGCAGCACCGGGACAGGGCGTTACAATGAGCAGTTCTTC. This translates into CASSTGTGRYNEQFF. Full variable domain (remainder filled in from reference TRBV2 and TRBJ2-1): EPEVTQTPSHQVTQMGQEVILRCVPISNHLYFYWYRQILGQKVEFLVSFYNNEISEKSEIFDDQFSVERPDGSNFTLKIRSTKLEDSAMYFCASSTGTGRYNEQFFGPGTRLTVL.

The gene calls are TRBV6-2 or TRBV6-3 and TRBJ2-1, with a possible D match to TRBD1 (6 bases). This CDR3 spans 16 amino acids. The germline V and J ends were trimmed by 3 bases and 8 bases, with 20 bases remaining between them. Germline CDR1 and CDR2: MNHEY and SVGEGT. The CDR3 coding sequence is TGTGCCAGCAGTTATACGGGTGGGGCAGGGGCCGATGAGCAGTTCTTC. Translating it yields CASSYTGGAGADEQFF.

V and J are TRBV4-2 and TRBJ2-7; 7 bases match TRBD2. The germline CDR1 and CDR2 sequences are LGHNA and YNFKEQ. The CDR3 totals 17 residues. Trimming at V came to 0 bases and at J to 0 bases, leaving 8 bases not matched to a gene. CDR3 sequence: CASSQEGAGGSSYEQYF. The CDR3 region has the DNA TGTGCCAGCAGCCAAGAAGGGGCAGGCGGGAGCTCCTACGAGCAGTACTTC.

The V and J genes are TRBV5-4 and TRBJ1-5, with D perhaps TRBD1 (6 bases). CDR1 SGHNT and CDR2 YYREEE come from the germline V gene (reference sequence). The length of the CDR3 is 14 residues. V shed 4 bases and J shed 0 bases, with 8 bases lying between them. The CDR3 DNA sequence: TGTGCCAGCAGCCTACAGGGTAGCAATCAGCCCCAGCATTTT. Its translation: CASSLQGSNQPQHF.

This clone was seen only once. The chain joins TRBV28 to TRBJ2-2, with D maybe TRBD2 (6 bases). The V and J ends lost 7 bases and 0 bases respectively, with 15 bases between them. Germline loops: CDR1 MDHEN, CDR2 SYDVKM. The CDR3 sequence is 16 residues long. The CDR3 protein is CASTLALGANTGELFF. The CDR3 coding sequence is TGTGCCAGCACGCTAGCGTTGGGGGCGAACACCGGGGAGCTGTTTTTT.

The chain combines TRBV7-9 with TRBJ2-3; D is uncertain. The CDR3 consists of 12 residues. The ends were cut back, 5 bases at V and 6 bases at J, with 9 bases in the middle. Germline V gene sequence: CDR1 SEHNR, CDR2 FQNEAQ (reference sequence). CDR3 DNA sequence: TGTGCCAGCAGCGACTTGCAGGATACGCAGTATTTT. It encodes CASSDLQDTQYF.

CDR3 sequence reads: CASSQDREDTQYF. CDR3 sequence (DNA): TGTGCCAGCAGCCAGGACAGGGAGGATACGCAGTATTTT. The chain uses TRBV2 and TRBJ2-3; 8 positions match TRBD1. Germline trimming cut 6 bases from V and 6 bases from J; bases unmatched to any gene: 5. Germline V CDR1 and CDR2: SNHLY, FYNNEI. CDR3 length equals 13 residues.

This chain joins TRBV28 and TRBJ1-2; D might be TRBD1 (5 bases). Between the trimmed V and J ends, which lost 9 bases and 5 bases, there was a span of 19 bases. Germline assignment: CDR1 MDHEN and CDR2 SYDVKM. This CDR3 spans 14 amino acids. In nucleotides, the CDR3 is TGTGCCAGTATACTCAAGGGGCGTCGGTATGGCTACACCTTC. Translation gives CASILKGRRYGYTF.

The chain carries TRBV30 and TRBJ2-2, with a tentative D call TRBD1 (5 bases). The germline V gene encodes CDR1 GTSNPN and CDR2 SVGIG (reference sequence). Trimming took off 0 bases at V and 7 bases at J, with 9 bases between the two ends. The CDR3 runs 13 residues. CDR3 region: CAWSVTGNGELFF. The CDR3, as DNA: TGTGCCTGGAGTGTAACAGGAAACGGGGAGCTGTTTTTT.

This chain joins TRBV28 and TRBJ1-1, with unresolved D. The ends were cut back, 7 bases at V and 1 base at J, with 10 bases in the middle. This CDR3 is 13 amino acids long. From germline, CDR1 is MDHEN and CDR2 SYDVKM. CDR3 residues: CASTLAGNTEAFF. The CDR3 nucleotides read TGTGCCAGCACTCTAGCAGGGAACACTGAAGCTTTCTTT.

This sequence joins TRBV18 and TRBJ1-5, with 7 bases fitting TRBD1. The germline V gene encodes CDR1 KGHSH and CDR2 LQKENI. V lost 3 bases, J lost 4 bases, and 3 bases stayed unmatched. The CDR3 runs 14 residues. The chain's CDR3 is CASSPGTVNQPQHF. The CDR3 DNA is TGTGCCAGCTCACCGGGGACAGTTAATCAGCCCCAGCATTTT.

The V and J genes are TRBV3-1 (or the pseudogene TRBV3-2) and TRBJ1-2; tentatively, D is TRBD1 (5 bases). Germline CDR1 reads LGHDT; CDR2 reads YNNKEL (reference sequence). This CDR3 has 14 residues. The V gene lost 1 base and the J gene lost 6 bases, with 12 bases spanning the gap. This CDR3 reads CASSQVAGNHGYTF. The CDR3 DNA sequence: TGTGCCAGCAGCCAAGTCGCAGGGAACCATGGCTACACCTTC.

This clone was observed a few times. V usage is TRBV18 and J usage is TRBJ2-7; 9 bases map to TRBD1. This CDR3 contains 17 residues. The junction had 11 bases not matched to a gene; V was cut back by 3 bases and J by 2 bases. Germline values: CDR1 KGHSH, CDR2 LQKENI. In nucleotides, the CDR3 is TGTGCCAGCTCACCGACCCCTACAGGGGGCGGGCCCTACGAGCAGTACTTC. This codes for CASSPTPTGGGPYEQYF.

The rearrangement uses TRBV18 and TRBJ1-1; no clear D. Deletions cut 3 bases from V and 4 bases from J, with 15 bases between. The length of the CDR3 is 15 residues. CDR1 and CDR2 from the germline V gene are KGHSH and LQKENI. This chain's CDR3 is CASSPHREVSTEAFF. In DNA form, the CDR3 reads TGTGCCAGCTCACCCCACCGAGAGGTTAGCACTGAAGCTTTCTTT.

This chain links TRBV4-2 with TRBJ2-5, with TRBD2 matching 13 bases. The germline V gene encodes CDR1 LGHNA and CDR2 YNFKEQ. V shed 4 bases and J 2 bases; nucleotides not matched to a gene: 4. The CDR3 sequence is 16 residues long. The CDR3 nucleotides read TGTGCCAGCAGCCGAGGGACTAGCGGGGCGCAAGAGACCCAGTACTTC. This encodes CASSRGTSGAQETQYF.

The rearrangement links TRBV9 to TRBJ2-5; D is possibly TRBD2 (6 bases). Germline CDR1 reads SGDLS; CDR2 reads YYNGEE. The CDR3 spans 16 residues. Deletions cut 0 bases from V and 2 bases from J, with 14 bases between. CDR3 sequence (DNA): TGTGCCAGCAGCGTAGCCGGTAGCGGAATTCAAGAGACCCAGTACTTC. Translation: CASSVAGSGIQETQYF. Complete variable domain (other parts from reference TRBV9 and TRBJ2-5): DSGVTQTPKHLITATGQRVTLRCSPRSGDLSVYWYQQSLDQGLQFLIQYYNGEERAKGNILERFSAQQFPDLHSELNLSSLELGDSALYFCASSVAGSGIQETQYFGPGTRLLVL.

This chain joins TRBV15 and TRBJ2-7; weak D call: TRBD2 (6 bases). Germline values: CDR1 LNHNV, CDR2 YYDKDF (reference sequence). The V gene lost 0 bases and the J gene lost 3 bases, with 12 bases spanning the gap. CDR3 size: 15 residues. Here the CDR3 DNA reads TGTGCCACCAGCAGAGATTTGCGGGATAGCTACGAGCAGTACTTC. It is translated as CATSRDLRDSYEQYF. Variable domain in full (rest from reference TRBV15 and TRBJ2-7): DAMVIQNPRYQVTQFGKPVTLSCSQTLNHNVMYWYQQKSSQAPKLLFHYYDKDFNNEADTPDNFQSRRPNTSFCFLDIRSPGLGDTAMYLCATSRDLRDSYEQYFGPGTRLTVT.

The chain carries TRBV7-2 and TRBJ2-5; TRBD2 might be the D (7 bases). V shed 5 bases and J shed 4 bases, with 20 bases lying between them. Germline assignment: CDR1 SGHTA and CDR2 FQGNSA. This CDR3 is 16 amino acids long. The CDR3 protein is CASSPGPGGGRETQYF. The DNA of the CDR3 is TGTGCCAGCAGCCCCGGCCCTGGGGGGGGGCGAGAGACCCAGTACTTC.

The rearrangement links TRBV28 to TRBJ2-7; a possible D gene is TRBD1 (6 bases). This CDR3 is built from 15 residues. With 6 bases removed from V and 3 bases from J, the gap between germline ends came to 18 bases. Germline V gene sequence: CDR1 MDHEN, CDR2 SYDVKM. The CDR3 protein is CASSPSAGTRYEQYF. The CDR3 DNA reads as TGTGCCAGCAGCCCGTCAGCCGGGACACGCTACGAGCAGTACTTC.

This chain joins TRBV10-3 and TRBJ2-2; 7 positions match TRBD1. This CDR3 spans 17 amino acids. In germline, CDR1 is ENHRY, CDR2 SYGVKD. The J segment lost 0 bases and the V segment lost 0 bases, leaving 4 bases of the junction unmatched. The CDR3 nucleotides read TGTGCCATCAGTGAGTCGATTCAGGGGGCGAACACCGGGGAGCTGTTTTTT. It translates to CAISESIQGANTGELFF.

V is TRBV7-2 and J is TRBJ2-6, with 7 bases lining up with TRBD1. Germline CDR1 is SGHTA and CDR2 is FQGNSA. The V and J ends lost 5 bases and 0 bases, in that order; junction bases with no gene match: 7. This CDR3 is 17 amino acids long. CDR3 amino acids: CASSARGQSSGANVLTF. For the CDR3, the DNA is TGTGCCAGCAGCGCCCGGGGACAGTCCTCTGGGGCCAACGTCCTGACTTTC. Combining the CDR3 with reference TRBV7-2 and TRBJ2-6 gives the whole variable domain GAGVSQSPSNKVTEKGKDVELRCDPISGHTALYWYRQSLGQGLEFLIYFQGNSAPDKSGLPSDRFSAERTGGSVSTLTIQRTQQEDSAVYLCASSARGQSSGANVLTFGAGSRLTVL.

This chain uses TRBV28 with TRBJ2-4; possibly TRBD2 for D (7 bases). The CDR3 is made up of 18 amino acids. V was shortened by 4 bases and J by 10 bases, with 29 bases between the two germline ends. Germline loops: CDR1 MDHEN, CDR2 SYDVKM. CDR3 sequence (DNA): TGTGCCAGCAGTTCGGGTGGACGGGGGGCCCTGGGCGGCTTGATTCAGTACTTC. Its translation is CASSSGGRGALGGLIQYF.

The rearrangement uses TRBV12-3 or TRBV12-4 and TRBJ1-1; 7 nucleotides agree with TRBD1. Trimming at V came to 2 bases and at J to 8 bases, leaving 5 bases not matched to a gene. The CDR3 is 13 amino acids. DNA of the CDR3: TGTGCCAGCAGTTTACTACGGGGACAGGAAGCTTTCTTT. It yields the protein CASSLLRGQEAFF.

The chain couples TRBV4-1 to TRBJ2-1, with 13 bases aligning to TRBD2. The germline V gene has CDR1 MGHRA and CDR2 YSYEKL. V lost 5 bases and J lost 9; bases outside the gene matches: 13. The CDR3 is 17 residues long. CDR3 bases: TGCGCCAGCAGCAACCTGGGGACTAGCGGGGTATTTGGTGAGCAGTTCTTC. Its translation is CASSNLGTSGVFGEQFF.

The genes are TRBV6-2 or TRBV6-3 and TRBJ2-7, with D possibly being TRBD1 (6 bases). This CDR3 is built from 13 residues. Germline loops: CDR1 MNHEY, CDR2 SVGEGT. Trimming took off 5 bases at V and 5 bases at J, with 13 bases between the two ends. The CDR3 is CASSQRQAHEQYF. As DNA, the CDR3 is TGTGCCAGCAGTCAAAGACAGGCCCACGAGCAGTACTTC.